The 22 T cell receptor beta chains reported below all come from one sample, sequenced in a study of human T cells and chemical hapten exposure. TCRdb reprocessed the RACE reads with MiXCR, giving one entry per CDR3 protein. The sample includes about 380,000 distinct CDR3 sequences, about 6.3% of them seen just once. Indicated time point: patch test 2, 6 weeks after DPC sensitization. Sample treatment: therapeutic diphenylcyclopropenone sensitization with weekly scalp DPC. The sequencing used whole blood, collected in connection with sensitization to the hapten diphenylcyclopropenone (DPC). All receptors come from a woman under 30 with alopecia areata. Some clones in this sample may be carry-over from other donors' samples.

This clonotype was recorded at least ten times. This chain uses TRBV27 with TRBJ1-1; D might be TRBD1 (6 bases). Trimming pared 3 bases from V and 4 bases from J, leaving 12 bases between. The CDR3 extends over 14 amino acids. The germline gives CDR1 MNHEY, CDR2 SMNVEV (reference sequence). The DNA for the CDR3 is TGTGCCAGCAGTTTTGGGGGCGCCGGCACTGAAGCTTTCTTT. Translated, it gives CASSFGGAGTEAFF.

This clonotype has a count of ten or more. The chain combines TRBV2 with TRBJ2-3, with 9 bases fitting TRBD1. Trimming cost V 6 bases and J 0 bases; bases outside gene matches: 4. The CDR3 contains 15 residues. CDR1 and CDR2 (germline): SNHLY, FYNNEI. In nucleotides, the CDR3 is TGTGCCAGCAGCTTGGACAGGGGAAGCACAGATACGCAGTATTTT. Protein product: CASSLDRGSTDTQYF.

The CDR3 region is CASSYSNGANVLTF. The CDR3 DNA follows: TGTGCCAGCAGTTACTCGAACGGGGCCAACGTCCTGACTTTC. The V call is TRBV6-2 or TRBV6-3, the J call TRBJ2-6; the D is unclear. Germline V CDR1 and CDR2: MNHEY, SVGEGT. This CDR3 is built from 14 residues. Deletions cut 0 bases from V and 4 bases from J, with 4 bases between.

This clonotype was counted a few times. The chain joins TRBV2 to TRBJ1-1; weak D call: TRBD1 (6 bases). This CDR3 region has 14 residues. The germline CDR1 and CDR2 sequences are SNHLY and FYNNEI. Deletions cut 4 bases from V and 5 bases from J, with 14 bases between. In nucleotides, the CDR3 is TGTGCCAGCAGTGCACAGGGATCACGGACTGAAGCTTTCTTT. This gives the protein CASSAQGSRTEAFF.

This clonotype appeared many times. The genes are TRBV7-9 and TRBJ2-3; D uncertain. V lost 6 bases, J lost 2 bases, and 9 bases lay in between. Germline V gene sequence: CDR1 SEHNR, CDR2 FQNEAQ (reference sequence). This CDR3 contains 13 residues. The CDR3 region is CASSSDPTDTQYF. The CDR3 bases are TGTGCCAGCAGTTCCGATCCCACAGATACGCAGTATTTT.

This clonotype has a handful of counts. The DNA for the CDR3 is TGTGCCAGCAGCTTAGACCGGGACAGAAATGAAGCTTTCTTT. Translated: CASSLDRDRNEAFF. The rearrangement joins TRBV11-2 to TRBJ1-1, with 7 bases that match TRBD1. Germline assignment: CDR1 SGHAT and CDR2 FQNNGV. Trimming at V came to 0 bases and at J to 7 bases, leaving 5 bases not matched to a gene. The CDR3 is 14 residues long.

The rearrangement links TRBV4-3 to TRBJ1-3, with a weak D call TRBD1 (5 bases). The CDR3 spans 15 residues. Germline CDR1 LGHNA, CDR2 YSLEER. Trimming shortened V by 1 base and J by 8 bases, and 15 bases separated the two germline ends. The CDR3: CASSQGGRVVDTIYF. CDR3 DNA: TGCGCCAGCAGCCAAGGGGGACGTGTCGTCGACACCATATATTTT.

This clonotype was recorded many times. The chain joins TRBV3-1 to TRBJ1-6; no clear D gene. The ends were cut back, 0 bases at V and 14 bases at J, with 17 bases in the middle. CDR3 length equals 15 residues. Germline V CDR1 and CDR2: LGHDT, YNNKEL (reference sequence). CDR3 in DNA: TGTGCCAGCAGCCAAGACCCCTCCCCCCTTGGGGCCCTCCACTTT. It codes for CASSQDPSPLGALHF.

There are many counts of this clonotype. This sequence joins TRBV7-2 and TRBJ1-1; 10 nucleotides agree with TRBD1. The CDR3 runs 18 residues. The V gene's germline CDR1 is SGHTA and CDR2 FQGNSA. J was trimmed by 5 bases and V by 3 bases; bases with no gene match: 15. The CDR3, as DNA: TGTGCCAGCAGCTTTTTTGCCATCGGACAGGGGGAATGGACTGAAGCTTTCTTT. Protein product: CASSFFAIGQGEWTEAFF.

The sample holds many counts of this clonotype. The chain employs TRBV12-3 or TRBV12-4 and TRBJ1-6; TRBD1 agrees at 7 bases. V was clipped by 5 bases and J by 13 bases; unmatched bases: 11. CDR3 length equals 14 residues. The chain's CDR3 is CASSIRQGPGPLHF. Here the CDR3 DNA reads TGTGCCAGCAGTATCAGACAGGGACCGGGGCCCCTCCACTTT.

This clonotype occurred a few times. The chain couples TRBV3-1 to TRBJ2-3; 7 bases map to TRBD1. The CDR3 loop spans 14 amino acids. After removal of 1 base from V and 11 bases from J, the junction contained 9 bases not matched to a gene. The germline CDR1 and CDR2 sequences are LGHDT and YNNKEL (reference sequence). The DNA for the CDR3 is TGTGCCAGCAGCCAAGGGACAGGCACATCGGGGCAGTATTTT. This gives the protein CASSQGTGTSGQYF.

This clonotype was recorded many times. The V and J genes are TRBV13 and TRBJ1-6; TRBD1 matches at 7 bases. Trimming at V came to 6 bases and at J to 13 bases, leaving 9 bases not matched to a gene. Germline V CDR1 and CDR2: PRHDT, FYEKMQ (reference sequence). This CDR3 has 13 residues. The CDR3 sequence: CASRNRGLSPLHF. In nucleotides, the CDR3 is TGTGCCAGCAGGAACAGGGGCCTGTCGCCCCTCCACTTT.

This clonotype appeared a few times. The chain has TRBV7-3 and TRBJ1-4; the D is unclear. CDR3 length: 22 amino acids. Germline-derived CDR1 and CDR2 are SGHTA and FQGTGA. Between the trimmed V and J ends, which lost 0 bases and 0 bases, there was a span of 26 bases. The CDR3 loop reads CASSLTPVKHFTRTATNEKLFF. The CDR3 DNA sequence: TGTGCCAGCAGCTTAACGCCAGTAAAACACTTTACTCGGACGGCAACTAATGAAAAACTGTTTTTT.

The rearrangement uses TRBV7-2 and TRBJ2-7; 8 bases fit TRBD1. Germline CDR1 and CDR2: SGHTA and FQGNSA. The CDR3 extends over 15 amino acids. The junction had 7 bases not matched to a gene; V was cut back by 3 bases and J by 3 bases. CDR3 sequence (DNA): TGTGCCAGCAGCTTGGCTGGACAGGGATACTACGAGCAGTACTTC. Protein sequence: CASSLAGQGYYEQYF. The full variable domain, rest sourced from reference TRBV7-2 and TRBJ2-7, is GAGVSQSPSNKVTEKGKDVELRCDPISGHTALYWYRQSLGQGLEFLIYFQGNSAPDKSGLPSDRFSAERTGGSVSTLTIQRTQQEDSAVYLCASSLAGQGYYEQYFGPGTRLTVT.

This clonotype was detected a few times. The chain joins TRBV10-3 to TRBJ2-7; D may match TRBD1 or TRBD2 (5 bases each). In germline, CDR1 is ENHRY, CDR2 SYGVKD. Trimming shortened V by 11 bases and J by 4 bases, and 21 bases separated the two germline ends. This CDR3 is built from 14 residues. For the CDR3, the DNA is TGTGCCGGGGCCAACCATCGACGGAGGTACGAGCAGTACTTC. Protein sequence: CAGANHRRRYEQYF.

This clonotype was observed a handful of times. J is TRBJ2-7 and V is TRBV4-3, with D maybe TRBD2 (6 bases). The CDR3 is 15 residues long. Deletions cut 3 bases from V and 5 bases from J, with 17 bases between. CDR1 and CDR2 (germline): LGHNA, YSLEER. CDR3 DNA sequence: TGCGCCAGCAGCCAGACTAGACAGACCTTGCACGAGCAGTACTTC. It is translated as CASSQTRQTLHEQYF.

As for this clonotype: A much larger clone differs by one base, so this may be a read error. The conserved phenylalanine or tryptophan is not found at the CDR3 terminus, so this likely reflects a read error. This chain joins TRBV27 and TRBJ1-1; weak D call: TRBD1 (5 bases). CDR1 and CDR2 from the germline V gene are MNHEY and SMNVEV (reference sequence). Trimming removed 5 bases at V and 5 bases at J, with 12 bases between. The CDR3 runs 13 residues. In DNA, the CDR3 is TGTGCCAGCAGTCCCCGACAGAGGACTGAAGCTTTCTTG. Its translation: CASSPRQRTEAFL.

The chain has TRBV5-1 and TRBJ2-7; TRBD1 matches 7 bases. The CDR3 loop spans 14 amino acids. Losses at the gene ends were 2 bases for V and 0 bases for J; bases not matched to a gene: 2. In germline, CDR1 is SGHRS, CDR2 YFSETQ. The CDR3 DNA sequence: TGCGCCAGCAGCTTTACAGGGGTCTCCTACGAGCAGTACTTC. This translates into CASSFTGVSYEQYF.

This clonotype was counted at least ten times. V is TRBV6-5 and J is TRBJ1-1, with TRBD1 identical over 8 bases. Germline V lookup: CDR1 MNHEY, CDR2 SVGAGI. Losses at the gene ends were 2 bases for V and 0 bases for J; bases not matched to a gene: 14. This CDR3 contains 19 residues. As DNA, the CDR3 is TGTGCCAGCAGTTACGGGAGAGTGCAGGGGGCCGGATTGAACACTGAAGCTTTCTTT. Encoded protein: CASSYGRVQGAGLNTEAFF.

Points on this clonotype: The junction differs from germline at one of its ends, possibly a read error. This chain uses TRBV7-7 with TRBJ2-3, with 10 bases fitting TRBD2. The germline CDR1 and CDR2 sequences are SSHAT and FNYEAQ (reference sequence). CDR3 length: 15 residues. The CDR3 loop reads CASSLELAGTDTQYF. CDR3 sequence (DNA): TGTGCTAGCAGCTTAGAACTAGCGGGGACGGATACGCAGTATTTT.

This clonotype was recorded at least ten times. This rearrangement joins TRBV5-1 to TRBJ2-3, with D hard to call. Germline V gene lookup returns CDR1 SGHRS and CDR2 YFSETQ. The CDR3 spans 16 residues. V was clipped by 3 bases and J by 1 base, with 15 bases between them. The CDR3 protein is CASSSRPSTGTDTQYF. The CDR3, as DNA: TGCGCCAGCAGCTCCCGACCTTCAACGGGCACAGATACGCAGTATTTT. The entire variable domain, with the rest obtained from reference TRBV5-1 and TRBJ2-3, is as follows: KAGVTQTPRYLIKTRGQQVTLSCSPISGHRSVSWYQQTPGQGLQFLFEYFSETQRNKGNFPGRFSGRQFSNSRSEMNVSTLELGDSALYLCASSSRPSTGTDTQYFGPGTRLTVL.

This chain joins TRBV7-3 and TRBJ2-3; 9 nucleotides line up with TRBD2. Germline assignment: CDR1 SGHTA and CDR2 FQGTGA. The V gene end was trimmed by 2 bases and the J gene end by 7 bases; junction bases not matched to a gene: 7. CDR3 length equals 15 residues. This CDR3 is CASSLGASGVNTQYF. In DNA, the CDR3 is TGTGCCAGCAGCTTAGGGGCTAGCGGGGTGAATACGCAGTATTTT.